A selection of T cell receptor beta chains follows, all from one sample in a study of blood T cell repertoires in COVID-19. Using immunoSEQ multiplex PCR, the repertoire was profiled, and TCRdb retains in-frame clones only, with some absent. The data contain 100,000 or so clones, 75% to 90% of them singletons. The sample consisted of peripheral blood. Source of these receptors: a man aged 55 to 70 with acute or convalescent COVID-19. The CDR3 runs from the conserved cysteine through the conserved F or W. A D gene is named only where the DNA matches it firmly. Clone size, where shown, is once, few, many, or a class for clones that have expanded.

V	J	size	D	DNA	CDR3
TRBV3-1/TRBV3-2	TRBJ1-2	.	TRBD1	TGTGCCAGCAGCCAAATCGGGACAGGCATCATCAACTTC	CASSQIGTGIINF
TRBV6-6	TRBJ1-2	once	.	TGTGCCAGCAGTTATGCAGACACAATCGTGAACTATGGCTACACCTTC	CASSYADTIVNYGYTF
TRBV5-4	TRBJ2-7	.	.	TGTGCCAGCAGCCTCGTCGCAATAGGGGGAAAAAATCACGAGCAGTACTTC	CASSLVAIGGKNHEQYF
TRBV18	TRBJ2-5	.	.	TGTGCCAGCTCACCATCGGGGATCCAAGAGACCCAGTACTTC	CASSPSGIQETQYF
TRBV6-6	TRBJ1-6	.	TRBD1	TGTGCCGGGGGACAGGGGAATTCACCCCTCCACTTT	CAGGQGNSPLHF
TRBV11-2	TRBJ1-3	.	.	TGTGCCAGCAGCTTAGTTCCAACAAGCTCTGGAAACACCATATATTTT	CASSLVPTSSGNTIYF
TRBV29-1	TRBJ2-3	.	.	TGCAGCGTTGAATTTGCGGGAACAGTTACGCAGTATTTT	CSVEFAGTVTQYF
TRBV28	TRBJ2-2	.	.	TGTGCCAGCAGTCCCGGGTCCTACACCGGGGAGCTGTTTTTT	CASSPGSYTGELFF
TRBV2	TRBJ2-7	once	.	TGTGCCAGCAGTGTGACTAGGATTTACGAGCAGTACTTC	CASSVTRIYEQYF
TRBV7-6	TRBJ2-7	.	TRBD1	TGTGCCAGCAGCTCGGACAGGGTCGAGCAGTACTTC	CASSSDRVEQYF
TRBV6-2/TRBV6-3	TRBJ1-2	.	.	TGTGCCAGCAGTATCGCGTATGGCTACACCTTC	CASSIAYGYTF
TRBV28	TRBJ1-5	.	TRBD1	TGTGCCAGCAGCTATGGGACAGGGGACGTTCAGCCCCAGCATTTT	CASSYGTGDVQPQHF
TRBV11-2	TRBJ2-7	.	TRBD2	TGTGCCAGCAGCTTAGGGCACTTCACCGGGACTAGATTCTTCGAGCAGTACTTC	CASSLGHFTGTRFFEQYF
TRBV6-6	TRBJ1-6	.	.	TGTGCCACCTCGGACACCGCATATAATTCACCCCTCCACTTT	CATSDTAYNSPLHF
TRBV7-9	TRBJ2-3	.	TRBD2	TGTGCCAGCAGCCCTGCGGGAGTGGGAGATACGCAGTATTTT	CASSPAGVGDTQYF
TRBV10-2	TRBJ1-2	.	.	TGCGCCAGCAGTGAAAAGGGGTTCGGGTATGGCTACACCTTC	CASSEKGFGYGYTF
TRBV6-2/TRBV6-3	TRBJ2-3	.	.	TGTGCCAGCAGTCCCGGGGTGGGCGTCCTCGATACGCAGTATTTT	CASSPGVGVLDTQYF
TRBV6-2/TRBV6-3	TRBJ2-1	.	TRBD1	TGTGCCAGCAGTTCTAACGTACCAGGGGGCAATGAGCAGTTCTTC	CASSSNVPGGNEQFF
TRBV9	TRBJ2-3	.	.	TGTGCCAGCAGCCTAGACGGCACTACCACAGATACGCAGTATTTT	CASSLDGTTTDTQYF
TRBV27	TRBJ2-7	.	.	TGTGCCAGCAGTTCAAAATACGAGCAGTACTTC	CASSSKYEQYF
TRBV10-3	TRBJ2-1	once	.	TGTGCCATCAGCGCTGGACAGGGAGGGTCCCAAGATGAGCAGTTCTTC	CAISAGQGGSQDEQFF
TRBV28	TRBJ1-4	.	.	TGTGCCAGCAGTTTATCCGGGCCAGGGGATGAAAAACTGTTTTTT	CASSLSGPGDEKLFF
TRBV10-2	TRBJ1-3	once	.	TGCGCCAGCAGTGAGTCGAGTGCCGGGGGAAACACCATATATTTT	CASSESSAGGNTIYF
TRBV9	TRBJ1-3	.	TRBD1	TGTGCCAGCAGCGTACTGGGGACAGACTCTGGAAACACCATATATTTT	CASSVLGTDSGNTIYF
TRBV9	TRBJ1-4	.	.	TGTGCCAGCAGCGGAGGCCCTAATAGGGAAAAACTGTTTTTT	CASSGGPNREKLFF
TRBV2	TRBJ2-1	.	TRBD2	TGTGCCAGCAGCAGGACTAGCGGGGTTGCTGGTGAGCAGTTCTTC	CASSRTSGVAGEQFF
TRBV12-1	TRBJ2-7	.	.	TGTGCCAGCAGCTTACCCTCGGCGGAAACTAAGCGGCGCGAGCAGTACTTC	CASSLPSAETKRREQYF